Below, 14 T cell receptor beta chains from the same sample are listed, as sequenced in a study of T cell responses to AZD1222 COVID-19 vaccine. The assay was immunoSEQ multiplex PCR, and TCRdb's table has in-frame clones only and misses some. The data contain over 100,000 clones, approximately 90% of them singletons. The sequenced sample was peripheral blood, obtained on day 0 of AZD1222 vaccination. The receptors were gathered from an adult in good health.

The chain employs TRBV5-1 and TRBJ1-1; D ambiguous. The germline V gene encodes CDR1 SGHRS and CDR2 YFSETQ. The V end lost 4 bases, the J end lost 0 bases, and 10 bases lay between the germline ends. The CDR3 has 14 amino acids. The CDR3 bases are TGCGCCAGCAGCCCGACTGTAGTGAACACTGAAGCTTTCTTT. Translation gives CASSPTVVNTEAFF.

V gene TRBV27 combines with J gene TRBJ2-2; 12 bases are shared with TRBD2. J was trimmed by 6 bases and V by 3 bases; bases with no gene match: 8. CDR1 and CDR2 (germline): MNHEY, SMNVEV (reference sequence). This CDR3 is built from 17 residues. The CDR3 is CASSLVGLAGGPGELFF. In nucleotides, the CDR3 is TGTGCCAGCAGTTTGGTAGGGCTAGCGGGGGGGCCCGGGGAGCTGTTTTTT.

This clone came up a few times. The chain carries TRBV11-2 and TRBJ1-1, with D hard to call. In germline, CDR1 is SGHAT, CDR2 FQNNGV. With 3 bases removed from V and 6 bases from J, the gap between germline ends came to 8 bases. The CDR3 totals 12 residues. The CDR3 nucleotides are TGTGCCAGCAGCTTCGGGGATTCTGAAGCTTTCTTT. The encoded protein is CASSFGDSEAFF.

The rearrangement links TRBV7-9 to TRBJ1-6; D perhaps matches TRBD1 (5 bases). V was trimmed by 1 base and J by 7 bases, leaving 14 bases between them. The CDR3 consists of 16 residues. CDR1 is SEHNR and CDR2 is FQNEAQ in the germline V gene (reference sequence). The CDR3 DNA is TGTGCCAGCAGCTTAGGCCAGGGAATAAGCAATTCACCCCTCCACTTT. This encodes CASSLGQGISNSPLHF.

The V call is TRBV5-6, the J call TRBJ1-3; possible D gene TRBD1, 5 bases. CDR3 size: 16 residues. V was cut by 1 base and J by 0 bases, with 11 bases left in between. Per germline, CDR1 SGHDT and CDR2 YYEEEE. The CDR3 reads CASSLLQVRSGNTIYF. The CDR3 DNA follows: TGTGCCAGCAGCTTGCTACAGGTACGCTCTGGAAACACCATATATTTT. Full variable domain (outside the CDR3, taken from reference TRBV5-6 and TRBJ1-3): DAGVTQSPTHLIKTRGQQVTLRCSPKSGHDTVSWYQQALGQGPQFIFQYYEEEERQRGNFPDRFSGHQFPNYSSELNVNALLLGDSALYLCASSLLQVRSGNTIYFGEGSWLTVV.

The chain combines TRBV2 with TRBJ1-2, with D hard to call. Per the germline V gene, CDR1 is SNHLY and CDR2 is FYNNEI. The CDR3 spans 12 residues. V was pared by 4 bases and J by 8 bases, with 11 bases between. CDR3 in amino acids: CASSARARGYTF. The CDR3 coding sequence is TGTGCCAGCAGTGCTAGGGCACGGGGCTACACCTTC.

This chain joins TRBV5-1 and TRBJ2-2, with a weak D call TRBD1 (5 bases). V was pared by 3 bases and J by 4 bases, with 10 bases between. The CDR3 consists of 14 residues. The germline gives CDR1 SGHRS, CDR2 YFSETQ. CDR3: CASSSQGGTGELFF. The CDR3 region has the DNA TGCGCCAGCAGCTCTCAGGGTGGCACCGGGGAGCTGTTTTTT.

The V gene is TRBV28, the J gene TRBJ1-6; no clear D. V lost 3 bases and J 0 bases, leaving 9 bases between the germline ends. CDR3 length: 16 residues. CDR1 is MDHEN, CDR2 SYDVKM, per germline. DNA for the CDR3: TGTGCCAGCAGTTTTTATACGAACTCCTATAATTCACCCCTCCACTTT. Translating gives CASSFYTNSYNSPLHF. The whole variable domain, filled in from reference TRBV28 and TRBJ1-6, reads DVKVTQSSRYLVKRTGEKVFLECVQDMDHENMFWYRQDPGLGLRLIYFSYDVKMKEKGDIPEGYSVSREKKERFSLILESASTNQTSMYLCASSFYTNSYNSPLHFGNGTRLTVT.

The gene calls are TRBV18 and TRBJ1-5; D not resolved. CDR3 length equals 15 residues. Trimming stripped 1 base from V and 2 bases from J, with 9 bases between. Germline V gene data show CDR1 as KGHSH and CDR2 as LQKENI. CDR3 DNA: TGTGCCAGCTCACCACAGGGCGGTGGCAATCAGCCCCAGCATTTT. It encodes CASSPQGGGNQPQHF.

This chain links TRBV11-3 with TRBJ1-4; no definite D call. Deletions cut 8 bases from V and 5 bases from J, with 18 bases between. CDR1 is SGHNT and CDR2 is YENEEA in the germline V gene. The CDR3 loop spans 15 amino acids. CDR3 nucleotide sequence: TGTGCCAGCTCCTTATCGACCTCCGGGAATGAAAAACTGTTTTTT. This codes for CASSLSTSGNEKLFF. The variable domain in full, completed from reference TRBV11-3 and TRBJ1-4, reads EAGVVQSPRYKIIEKKQPVAFWCNPISGHNTLYWYLQNLGQGPELLIRYENEEAVDDSQLPKDRFSAERLKGVDSTLKIQPAELGDSAVYLCASSLSTSGNEKLFFGSGTQLSVL.

This chain joins TRBV12-3 or TRBV12-4 and TRBJ2-7; D is possibly TRBD2 (5 bases). This CDR3 is built from 13 residues. Trimming left V 1 base short and J 6 bases short, with 10 bases between. In DNA form, the CDR3 reads TGTGCCAGCAGTTTAGGGCGGGCGGGCGAGCAGTACGTC. It translates to CASSLGRAGEQYV.

The chain joins TRBV5-1 to TRBJ2-2; a weak D match, TRBD2 (6 bases). The CDR3 loop spans 17 amino acids. Per germline, CDR1 SGHRS and CDR2 YFSETQ. V was trimmed by 3 bases and J by 2 bases, leaving 17 bases between them. The CDR3 region is CASSYDAGRKNTGELFF. CDR3 nucleotides: TGCGCCAGCAGCTACGACGCGGGGAGAAAAAACACCGGGGAGCTGTTTTTT.

The J gene is TRBJ2-1, the V gene TRBV5-4; TRBD2 might be the D (6 bases). This CDR3 region has 14 residues. Germline CDR1 and CDR2: SGHNT and YYREEE (reference sequence). Trimming stripped 4 bases from V and 1 base from J, with 9 bases between. The CDR3 protein is CASSPRGSYNEQFF. CDR3 bases: TGTGCCAGCAGCCCCCGGGGGTCCTACAATGAGCAGTTCTTC.

The chain recombines TRBV9 with TRBJ2-3; D is unclear. V was cut by 0 bases and J by 4 bases, with 3 bases left in between. Germline V gene sequence: CDR1 SGDLS, CDR2 YYNGEE. This CDR3 comprises 12 residues. CDR3 nucleotide sequence: TGTGCCAGCAGCGTAGTCCCAGATACGCAGTATTTT. Protein product: CASSVVPDTQYF.